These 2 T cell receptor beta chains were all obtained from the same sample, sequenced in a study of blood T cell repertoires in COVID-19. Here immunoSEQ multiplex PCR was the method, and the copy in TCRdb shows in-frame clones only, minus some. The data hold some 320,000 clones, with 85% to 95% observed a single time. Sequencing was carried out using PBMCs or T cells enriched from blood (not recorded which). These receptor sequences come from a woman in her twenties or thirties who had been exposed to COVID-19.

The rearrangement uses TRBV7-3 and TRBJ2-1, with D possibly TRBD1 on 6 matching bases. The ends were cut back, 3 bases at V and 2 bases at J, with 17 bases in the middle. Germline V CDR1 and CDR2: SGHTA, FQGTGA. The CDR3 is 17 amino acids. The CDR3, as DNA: TGTGCCAGCAGCTTCCCTACCGGGACAAAAGCCTACAATGAGCAGTTCTTC. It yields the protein CASSFPTGTKAYNEQFF.

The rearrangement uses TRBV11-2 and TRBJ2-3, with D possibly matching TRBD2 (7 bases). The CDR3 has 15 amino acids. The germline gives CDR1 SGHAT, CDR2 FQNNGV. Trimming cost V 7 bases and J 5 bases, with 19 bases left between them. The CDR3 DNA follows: TGTGCCAGCACCCCATCGGAGCGGGGACAAGATACGCAGTATTTT. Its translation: CASTPSERGQDTQYF.